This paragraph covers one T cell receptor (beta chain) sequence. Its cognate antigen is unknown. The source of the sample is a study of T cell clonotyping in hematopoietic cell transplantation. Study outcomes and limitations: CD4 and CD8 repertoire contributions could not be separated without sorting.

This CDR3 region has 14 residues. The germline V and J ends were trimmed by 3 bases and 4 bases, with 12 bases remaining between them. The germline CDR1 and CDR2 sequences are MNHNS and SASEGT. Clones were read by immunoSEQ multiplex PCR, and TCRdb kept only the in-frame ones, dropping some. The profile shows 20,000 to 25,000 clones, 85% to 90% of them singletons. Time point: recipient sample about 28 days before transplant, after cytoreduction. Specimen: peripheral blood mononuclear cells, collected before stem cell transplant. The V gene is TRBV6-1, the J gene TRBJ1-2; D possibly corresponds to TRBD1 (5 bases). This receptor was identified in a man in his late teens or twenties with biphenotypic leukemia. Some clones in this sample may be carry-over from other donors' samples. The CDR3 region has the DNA TGTGCCAGCAGTGATGGGGGAGATTCCTATGGCTACACCTTC. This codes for CASSDGGDSYGYTF.